This T cell receptor beta chain derives from a study of early T cells in non-severe SARS-CoV-2 infection. TCRdb analysed the 5' RACE reads with MiXCR anew, one entry per CDR3 protein. The sample has 85,000 to 100,000 distinct CDR3 sequences, 16% seen once. This clonotype was detected many times. The CDR3 consists of 12 residues. Germline values: CDR1 LGHDT, CDR2 YNNKEL (reference sequence). With 4 bases removed from V and 5 bases from J, the gap between germline ends came to 6 bases. The chain couples TRBV3-1 to TRBJ2-1; D is unclear. Sequenced: whole blood. This clonotype was obtained from an adult who was a healthcare worker with PCR-confirmed SARS-CoV-2 infection or an uninfected control (not recorded which). In nucleotides, the CDR3 is TGTGCCAGCAGCCCGGCTAACAATGAGCAGTTCTTC. Its translation: CASSPANNEQFF.